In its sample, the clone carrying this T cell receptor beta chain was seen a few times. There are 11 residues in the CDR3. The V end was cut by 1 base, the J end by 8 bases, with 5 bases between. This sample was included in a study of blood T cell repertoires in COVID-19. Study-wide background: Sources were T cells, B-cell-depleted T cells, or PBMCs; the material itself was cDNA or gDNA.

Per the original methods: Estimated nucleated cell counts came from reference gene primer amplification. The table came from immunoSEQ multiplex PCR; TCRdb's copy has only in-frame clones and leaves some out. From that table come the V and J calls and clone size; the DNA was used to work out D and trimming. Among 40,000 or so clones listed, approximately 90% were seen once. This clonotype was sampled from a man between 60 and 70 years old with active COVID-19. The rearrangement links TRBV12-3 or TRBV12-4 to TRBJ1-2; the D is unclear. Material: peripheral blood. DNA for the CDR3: TGTGCCAGCAGTTTAGGGAGCGGCTACACCTTC. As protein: CASSLGSGYTF.